One sample yielded the 32 T cell receptor beta chains listed below, sequenced in a study of cytotoxic CD8 clonotypes in ibrutinib-treated CLL. The table came from immunoSEQ multiplex PCR; TCRdb's copy has only in-frame clones and leaves some out. The data show some 130,000 clones, with 75% to 90% seen just once and around 2% held by the top ten. The sequencing used PBMCs, collected after 24 months of ibrutinib treatment. All receptors come from a human donor with chronic lymphocytic leukemia.

The chain links TRBV7-2 to TRBJ2-3, with 11 bases fitting TRBD2. The germline V gene has CDR1 SGHTA and CDR2 FQGNSA. This CDR3 is built from 15 residues. V trimming: 3 bases; J trimming: 4 bases; junction bases outside the gene matches: 3. The CDR3 sequence is CASSFGSGGADTQYF. CDR3 DNA sequence: TGTGCCAGCAGCTTCGGTAGCGGGGGGGCAGATACGCAGTATTTT.

The V and J genes are TRBV9 and TRBJ2-7; unclear D gene. Germline loops: CDR1 SGDLS, CDR2 YYNGEE. The CDR3 loop spans 12 amino acids. V lost 4 bases and J lost 6, with 11 bases in between. Here the CDR3 DNA reads TGTGCCAGCAGCTCTTGGACGGGCGAGCAGTACTTC. Residues: CASSSWTGEQYF.

This clone was seen only once. V usage is TRBV6-5 and J usage is TRBJ1-1, with D possibly being TRBD1 (6 bases). The CDR3 has 15 amino acids. In germline, CDR1 is MNHEY, CDR2 SVGAGI. V was trimmed by 2 bases and J by 1 base, leaving 11 bases between them. The CDR3 DNA is TGTGCCAGCAGTTACGGGGACACCTGGAACACTGAAGCTTTCTTT. Its translation is CASSYGDTWNTEAFF.

This sequence joins TRBV18 and TRBJ2-7, with TRBD2 as a possible D gene (5 bases). Between the trimmed V and J ends, which lost 3 bases and 4 bases, there was a span of 16 bases. The V gene's germline CDR1 is KGHSH and CDR2 LQKENI. This CDR3 region has 15 residues. The DNA of the CDR3 is TGTGCCAGCTCACCGACGTTACTCCCGGGGTACGAGCAGTACTTC. It translates to CASSPTLLPGYEQYF.

The chain combines TRBV18 with TRBJ1-3, with no clear D. The V end lost 3 bases, the J end lost 0 bases, and 6 bases lay between the germline ends. Germline values: CDR1 KGHSH, CDR2 LQKENI. The CDR3 contains 14 residues. The CDR3 sequence: CASSPSGSGNTIYF. CDR3 bases: TGTGCCAGCTCACCCTCCGGCTCTGGAAACACCATATATTTT.

The V call is TRBV4-2, the J call TRBJ1-2; no firm D call. V gave up 2 bases and J gave up 4 bases, with 17 bases separating them. The CDR3 length is 16 residues. Germline values: CDR1 LGHNA, CDR2 YNFKEQ. This CDR3 is CASSQPVWESSYGYTF. Here the CDR3 DNA reads TGTGCCAGCAGCCAACCCGTTTGGGAGAGTTCCTATGGCTACACCTTC.

In this sample, this clone turned up once. Written as DNA, the CDR3 is TGTGCCAGCATCCCGGACAGGGGGCGTCAGCCCCAGCATTTT. As protein: CASIPDRGRQPQHF. The chain is built from TRBV6-1 and TRBJ1-5; 11 bases fit TRBD1. CDR3 length: 14 residues. The V gene's germline CDR1 is MNHNS and CDR2 SASEGT. V was pared by 7 bases and J by 6 bases, with 5 bases of the junction left unmatched.

J is TRBJ1-1 and V is TRBV4-1; D uncertain. Between the trimmed V and J ends, which lost 0 bases and 0 bases, there was a span of 5 bases. This CDR3 has 14 amino acids. Germline V gene sequence: CDR1 MGHRA, CDR2 YSYEKL. CDR3 in amino acids: CASSQDSLNTEAFF. The CDR3 DNA sequence: TGCGCCAGCAGCCAAGACAGCCTGAACACTGAAGCTTTCTTT.

This clone has a single count. The chain joins TRBV18 to TRBJ2-7, with D possibly TRBD2 on 5 matching bases. CDR3 length equals 14 residues. Germline-derived CDR1 and CDR2 are KGHSH and LQKENI. Trimming cost V 0 bases and J 3 bases, with 9 bases left between them. The CDR3 region has the DNA TGTGCCAGCTCACCACCCCCACGGGGCTACGAGCAGTACTTC. This translates into CASSPPPRGYEQYF.

The chain combines TRBV6-6 with TRBJ1-6; D is perhaps TRBD1 (5 bases). The CDR3 consists of 14 residues. V was cut by 9 bases and J by 7 bases, with 16 bases left in between. Germline CDR1 reads MNHNY; CDR2 reads SVGAGI (reference sequence). This CDR3 is CASLKPGRNSPLHF. CDR3 sequence (DNA): TGTGCCAGTCTAAAGCCGGGACGGAATTCACCCCTCCACTTT.

This sequence joins TRBV10-1 and TRBJ2-5, with a possible D match to TRBD2 (5 bases). Germline CDR1 and CDR2: WNHNN and SYGVQD (reference sequence). The CDR3 is 18 amino acids. V lost 8 bases, J lost 0 bases, and 25 bases lay in between. The CDR3 here is CASPLGLLEDLYQETQYF. DNA of the CDR3: TGCGCCAGCCCCTTGGGATTGCTGGAGGACTTGTACCAAGAGACCCAGTACTTC.

This clone was counted once. J is TRBJ1-1 and V is TRBV7-2; D not certain. Germline V gene sequence: CDR1 SGHTA, CDR2 FQGNSA. V lost 1 base to trimming and J lost 1 base, with 13 bases between them. CDR3 length equals 16 residues. CDR3 in amino acids: CASSLGNVGGNTEAFF. In DNA, the CDR3 is TGTGCCAGCAGCTTAGGTAATGTGGGAGGGAACACTGAAGCTTTCTTT.

The chain carries TRBV5-8 and TRBJ1-2; D not certain. The CDR3 has 16 residues. Trimming stripped 4 bases from V and 0 bases from J, with 16 bases between. The V gene's germline CDR1 is SGHTS and CDR2 YDEGEE. CDR3 sequence (DNA): TGTGCCAGCAGCGTCACTCAGCAGCTTACTAACTATGGCTACACCTTC. As protein: CASSVTQQLTNYGYTF.

V usage is TRBV7-2 and J usage is TRBJ2-5, with 10 bases that match TRBD1. This CDR3 spans 17 amino acids. Looked up from germline, CDR1 is SGHTA and CDR2 is FQGNSA. The trim removed 5 bases at V and 6 bases at J, leaving 15 bases unmatched. CDR3 loop: CASSPSTGDRGGQTQYF. The DNA of the CDR3 is TGTGCCAGCAGCCCCTCCACCGGGGACAGGGGTGGGCAGACCCAGTACTTC. Full variable domain (remainder filled in from reference TRBV7-2 and TRBJ2-5): GAGVSQSPSNKVTEKGKDVELRCDPISGHTALYWYRQSLGQGLEFLIYFQGNSAPDKSGLPSDRFSAERTGGSVSTLTIQRTQQEDSAVYLCASSPSTGDRGGQTQYFGPGTRLLVL.

This clone has only a few counts. The chain carries TRBV2 and TRBJ1-5; D gene unclear. Germline-derived CDR1 and CDR2 are SNHLY and FYNNEI. This CDR3 contains 14 residues. Trimming removed 4 bases at V and 2 bases at J, with 9 bases between. CDR3 protein: CASSVGRGNQPQHF. The CDR3 region has the DNA TGTGCCAGCAGTGTCGGTCGGGGCAATCAGCCCCAGCATTTT. Variable domain in full (rest from reference TRBV2 and TRBJ1-5): EPEVTQTPSHQVTQMGQEVILRCVPISNHLYFYWYRQILGQKVEFLVSFYNNEISEKSEIFDDQFSVERPDGSNFTLKIRSTKLEDSAMYFCASSVGRGNQPQHFGDGTRLSIL.

The rearrangement joins TRBV7-3 to TRBJ2-3; D is unresolved. Germline V gene sequence: CDR1 SGHTA, CDR2 FQGTGA. This CDR3 comprises 13 residues. Trimming left V 3 bases short and J 5 bases short, with 9 bases between. In DNA, the CDR3 is TGTGCCAGCAGCTTTGCCGTCGGAGATACGCAGTATTTT. Protein product: CASSFAVGDTQYF.

The rearrangement joins TRBV6-1 to TRBJ2-7, with 7 bases that match TRBD1. The CDR3 sequence is 15 residues long. The V gene end was trimmed by 5 bases and the J gene end by 0 bases; junction bases not matched to a gene: 7. Germline V gives CDR1 MNHNS, CDR2 SASEGT. CDR3 bases: TGTGCCAGCAGTTCGTTTGAGGGGGCCTCCTACGAGCAGTACTTC. Residues: CASSSFEGASYEQYF.

This clone was observed a few times. The rearrangement uses TRBV18 and TRBJ1-4; D is undetermined. Germline V gene lookup returns CDR1 KGHSH and CDR2 LQKENI. Trimming left V 3 bases short and J 3 bases short, with 11 bases between. The CDR3 spans 15 residues. CDR3 in DNA: TGTGCCAGCTCACCGGCGGCAGCCGCTAATGAAAAACTGTTTTTT. This sequence encodes CASSPAAAANEKLFF.

The genes are TRBV28 and TRBJ1-2; D remains unclear. Germline V gene sequence: CDR1 MDHEN, CDR2 SYDVKM. This CDR3 has 16 residues. V gave up 3 bases and J gave up 4 bases, with 18 bases separating them. The CDR3 sequence: CASSFSTLDRIYGYTF. The CDR3, as DNA: TGTGCCAGCAGTTTCTCGACCCTAGACCGGATCTATGGCTACACCTTC.

The genes are TRBV19 and TRBJ2-1; perhaps D is TRBD1 or TRBD2 (6 bases each). The V end lost 10 bases, the J end lost 3 bases, and 13 bases lay between the germline ends. The CDR3 covers 13 residues. CDR1 is LNHDA, CDR2 SQIVND, per germline (reference sequence). CDR3 residues: CATGGGNYNEQFF. The CDR3 DNA follows: TGTGCCACCGGGGGCGGGAACTACAATGAGCAGTTCTTC.

The V gene is TRBV7-2, the J gene TRBJ1-2; D not certain. The CDR3 sequence is 16 residues long. V was shortened by 5 bases and J by 0 bases, with 16 bases between the two germline ends. Germline V gives CDR1 SGHTA, CDR2 FQGNSA. CDR3 sequence reads: CASSPRPYLTNYGYTF. CDR3 coding DNA: TGTGCCAGCAGCCCTAGACCGTACCTGACTAACTATGGCTACACCTTC.

The rearrangement links TRBV7-2 to TRBJ2-5; perhaps TRBD1 as D (5 bases). Trimming removed 6 bases at V and 1 base at J, with 9 bases between. The CDR3 contains 13 residues. Per germline, CDR1 SGHTA and CDR2 FQGNSA. This chain's CDR3 is CASSRGFQETQYF. The CDR3, as DNA: TGTGCCAGCAGTAGGGGATTCCAAGAGACCCAGTACTTC.

The chain employs TRBV4-1 and TRBJ1-2, with 7 nucleotides matching TRBD1. This CDR3 region has 11 residues. Germline loops: CDR1 MGHRA, CDR2 YSYEKL. V was pared by 10 bases and J by 7 bases, with 6 bases of the junction left unmatched. This CDR3 reads CATRQGGGYTF. Here the CDR3 DNA reads TGCGCCACACGACAGGGAGGTGGCTACACCTTC.

This clone was counted once. The chain has TRBV7-8 and TRBJ2-7; D ambiguous. Germline values: CDR1 SGHVS, CDR2 FQNEAQ. CDR3 size: 12 residues. Trimming took 1 base from V and 9 from J, leaving 10 bases between them. DNA for the CDR3: TGTGCCAGCAGCTTAGGGGCACCGGCGCAGTACTTC. Amino acids: CASSLGAPAQYF.

The chain has TRBV28 and TRBJ1-2; unclear D gene. V lost 6 bases to trimming and J lost 4 bases, with 12 bases between them. The CDR3 is 13 residues long. Germline lookup yields CDR1 MDHEN and CDR2 SYDVKM. The CDR3 DNA sequence: TGTGCCAGCAGACCCAAATTCCCCTATGGCTACACCTTC. Amino acids: CASRPKFPYGYTF.

Only one count was recorded for this clone. V is TRBV27 and J is TRBJ2-3; D perhaps matches TRBD2 (5 bases). CDR1 MNHEY and CDR2 SMNVEV come from the germline V gene (reference sequence). The CDR3 contains 17 residues. Deletions cut 8 bases from V and 0 bases from J, with 21 bases between. The DNA for the CDR3 is TGTGCCAGCCCAACCAGGCTAGCTAACCCAAGCACAGATACGCAGTATTTT. It codes for CASPTRLANPSTDTQYF.

V gene TRBV6-6 combines with J gene TRBJ2-1, with 9 bases identical to TRBD1. The germline V gene encodes CDR1 MNHNY and CDR2 SVGAGI (reference sequence). The CDR3 is 16 residues long. V shed 6 bases, J shed 5 bases, and the junction held 11 bases outside the gene matches. For the CDR3, the DNA is TGTGCCAGCAGCACGGACAGGGGCACCCCGAACAATGAGCAGTTCTTC. Translation gives CASSTDRGTPNNEQFF.

The chain links TRBV7-2 to TRBJ2-2; 10 bases are shared with TRBD2. CDR3 size: 18 residues. Per germline, CDR1 SGHTA and CDR2 FQGNSA. The ends lost 1 base at V and 4 bases at J; junction bases unmatched: 9. The CDR3 region is CASSLEVAGGTRTGELFF. CDR3 DNA: TGTGCCAGCAGCTTAGAGGTAGCGGGGGGAACCCGCACCGGGGAGCTGTTTTTT.

This clone was picked up a small number of times. V is TRBV29-1 and J is TRBJ2-2, with 7 bases lining up with TRBD1. The CDR3 length is 14 residues. Losses at the gene ends were 5 bases for V and 6 bases for J; bases not matched to a gene: 9. CDR1 is SQVTM, CDR2 ANQGSEA, per germline. The CDR3 protein is CSVRAGGRAGELFF. Written as DNA, the CDR3 is TGCAGCGTTAGGGCAGGGGGAAGGGCCGGGGAGCTGTTTTTT.

This clone was counted only a few times. The rearrangement links TRBV5-1 to TRBJ2-1; 14 bases agree with TRBD2. V trimming: 2 bases; J trimming: 9 bases; junction bases outside the gene matches: 4. The germline V gene encodes CDR1 SGHRS and CDR2 YFSETQ. The CDR3 is 15 amino acids. The CDR3 sequence is CASSFGLAGGAEQFF. DNA for the CDR3: TGCGCCAGCAGCTTTGGACTAGCGGGAGGCGCTGAGCAGTTCTTC.

This chain joins TRBV9 and TRBJ2-7, with D unclear. Germline V gives CDR1 SGDLS, CDR2 YYNGEE. This CDR3 is 14 amino acids long. The ends were cut back, 0 bases at V and 5 bases at J, with 12 bases in the middle. Here the CDR3 reads CASSVDPELHEQYF. The DNA for the CDR3 is TGTGCCAGCAGCGTAGACCCGGAACTACACGAGCAGTACTTC.

V gene TRBV28 combines with J gene TRBJ1-6; 9 bases map to TRBD1. Germline trimming cut 4 bases from V and 5 bases from J; bases unmatched to any gene: 6. The CDR3 length is 16 residues. Germline CDR1 is MDHEN and CDR2 is SYDVKM. The CDR3 here is CASSSGTGTNNSPLHF. CDR3 in DNA: TGTGCCAGCAGTTCCGGGACAGGGACCAATAATTCACCCCTCCACTTT.